The 5 T cell receptor beta chains in this list originate from one sample, sequenced in a study of blood T cell repertoires in COVID-19. Here immunoSEQ multiplex PCR was the method, and the copy in TCRdb shows in-frame clones only, minus some. The sample lists some 70,000 clones, around 85% occurring once. Sequenced: peripheral blood. The receptor source for this set is a woman aged 60 to 75 with acute or convalescent COVID-19.

This clone was seen only once. The V call is TRBV10-1, the J call TRBJ1-5, with 8 nucleotides matching TRBD1. V trimming: 3 bases; J trimming: 6 bases; junction bases outside the gene matches: 19. The CDR3 loop spans 19 amino acids. CDR1 is WNHNN and CDR2 is SYGVQD in the germline V gene (reference sequence). The CDR3 region has the DNA TGCGCCAGCAGTGACCTTCGAACCTGCGTCAGGGGGCTAGGTCAGCCCCAGCATTTT. The encoded protein is CASSDLRTCVRGLGQPQHF.

The chain links TRBV29-1 to TRBJ2-5; no clear D. The CDR3 runs to 11 residues. Trimming removed 6 bases from V and 5 bases from J, with 10 bases in between. Per germline, CDR1 SQVTM and CDR2 ANQGSEA. The CDR3 reads CSVDMLETQYF. CDR3 coding DNA: TGCAGCGTCGACATGTTGGAGACCCAGTACTTC.

The rearrangement joins TRBV6-5 to TRBJ1-1; D may be TRBD1 (6 bases). Per the germline V gene, CDR1 is MNHEY and CDR2 is SVGAGI. The length of the CDR3 is 15 residues. Trimming removed 5 bases at V and 3 bases at J, with 16 bases between. CDR3 DNA sequence: TGTGCCAGCAGTCCGTCGGGGGGGGCGGACACTGAAGCTTTCTTT. Translated: CASSPSGGADTEAFF.

This CDR3 reads CATSDTGPNTEAFF. The CDR3 DNA reads as TGTGCCACCAGTGATACAGGACCTAACACTGAAGCTTTCTTT. The chain has TRBV24-1 and TRBJ1-1, with D perhaps TRBD1 (5 bases). The CDR3 is made up of 14 amino acids. In germline, CDR1 is KGHDR, CDR2 SFDVKD. V was clipped by 3 bases and J by 2 bases, with 9 bases between them.

There are a few counts of this clone. The J gene is TRBJ2-7, the V gene TRBV18; 8 bases are shared with TRBD2. Germline V gene sequence: CDR1 KGHSH, CDR2 LQKENI. The CDR3 consists of 16 residues. Trimming took 0 bases from V and 7 from J; bases not matched to a gene: 11. In nucleotides, the CDR3 is TGTGCCAGCTCACCACCAACAAGCGGGAGACTAGGAGAGCAGTACTTC. Translated: CASSPPTSGRLGEQYF.